These T cell receptor beta chains were read from a single sample in a study of molecular identifiers for immune sequencing clone quantification. TCRdb used MiXCR to reprocess the PCR reads, holding one entry per CDR3 protein. The sample includes hundreds of thousands of distinct CDR3 sequences, about 20% of them seen just once. Material: naive CD8+ T cells from blood, with Jurkat cell RNA spiked in. All receptors derive from a human donor in good health. Some libraries in this study had Jurkat cell RNA spiked in. Both conserved end residues are part of each CDR3. The order of the fields is D gene, clone size, V gene, J gene, CDR3 protein, CDR3 DNA. D genes are given only for firm matches. Size values are once, few and many counts, or a class for expanded clones, and some rows have none.

.	.	TRBV7-9	TRBJ2-7	CASSFEGGLRYEQYF	TGTGCCAGCAGCTTCGAGGGGGGACTCAGGTACGAGCAGTACTTC
.	many	TRBV18	TRBJ2-2	CASSPSDGANTGELFF	TGTGCCAGCTCCCCCTCGGACGGAGCGAACACCGGGGAGCTGTTTTTT
.	.	TRBV6-2/TRBV6-3	TRBJ1-5	CASSYPLRGGQPQHF	TGTGCCAGCAGTTACCCCCTCAGGGGTGGCCAGCCCCAGCATTTT
.	.	TRBV20-1	TRBJ2-5	CSARVGGRGETQYF	TGCAGTGCTAGAGTAGGGGGGCGCGGAGAGACCCAGTACTTC
TRBD1	many	TRBV12-3/TRBV12-4	TRBJ2-1	CASSEERAGQGDNEQFF	TGTGCCAGCAGTGAAGAACGGGCGGGACAGGGTGACAATGAGCAGTTCTTC
TRBD2	.	TRBV27	TRBJ2-2	CASSLSAGTSAGELFF	TGTGCCAGCAGTTTATCCGCCGGGACTAGCGCCGGGGAGCTGTTTTTT
.	many	TRBV4-1	TRBJ2-2	CASSQVRSDGELFF	TGCGCCAGCAGCCAAGTACGATCTGACGGGGAGCTGTTTTTT
.	many	TRBV15	TRBJ1-5	CATSRDLGGNQPQHF	TGTGCCACCAGCAGAGATTTGGGGGGCAATCAGCCCCAGCATTTT
.	many	TRBV12-3/TRBV12-4	TRBJ2-5	CASSLYGGETQYF	TGTGCCAGCAGTTTATATGGGGGCGAGACCCAGTACTTC
.	.	TRBV12-5	TRBJ2-7	CASGWGGSYEQYF	TGTGCTAGTGGTTGGGGCGGTTCCTACGAGCAGTACTTC
.	many	TRBV4-2	TRBJ1-1	CASSQVDEAFF	TGTGCCAGCAGCCAAGTCGATGAAGCTTTCTTT
.	many	TRBV19	TRBJ1-2	CASSILAEYGYTF	TGTGCCAGTAGTATCCTCGCAGAGTATGGCTACACCTTC
.	many	TRBV7-9	TRBJ2-7	CASSSPHPDGGRVYEQYF	TGTGCCAGCAGCTCACCTCACCCGGACGGAGGAAGAGTATACGAGCAGTACTTC
.	few	TRBV4-3	TRBJ1-3	CASSQGLALSRSGNTIYF	TGCGCCAGCAGCCAAGGGCTGGCCCTCAGCCGCTCTGGAAACACCATATATTTT
.	.	TRBV7-9	TRBJ1-1	CASSLALVNTEAFF	TGTGCCAGCAGCTTAGCGCTTGTGAACACTGAAGCTTTCTTT
TRBD1	many	TRBV5-1	TRBJ2-1	CASSIDRANEQFF	TGCGCCAGCAGCATAGACAGGGCCAATGAGCAGTTCTTC
.	few	TRBV19	TRBJ1-2	CASSERSYGYTF	TGTGCCAGTAGTGAACGGTCCTATGGCTACACCTTC
.	few	TRBV30	TRBJ2-2	CAWRPLGAGELFF	TGTGCCTGGAGGCCCCTGGGGGCCGGGGAGCTGTTTTTT
TRBD2	many	TRBV7-9	TRBJ2-1	CASSFPWTSAHNEQFF	TGTGCCAGCAGCTTTCCTTGGACTAGCGCTCACAATGAGCAGTTCTTC
.	.	TRBV11-3	TRBJ2-1	CASSSAYGDEQFF	TGTGCCAGCAGCTCAGCGTACGGGGATGAGCAGTTCTTC
.	few	TRBV27	TRBJ2-7	CASSAGGVPYEQYF	TGTGCCAGCAGTGCCGGGGGAGTCCCCTACGAGCAGTACTTC
.	.	TRBV24-1	TRBJ2-1	CATSDGENGQFF	TGTGCCACCAGTGACGGTGAAAATGGGCAGTTCTTC
.	.	TRBV4-1	TRBJ2-1	CASSLTGSSYIEQFF	TGCGCCAGCAGTCTAACAGGGTCTTCCTACATTGAGCAGTTCTTC
TRBD2	.	TRBV3-1	TRBJ2-7	CASSQAPGLPYEQYF	TGTGCCAGCAGCCAGGCCCCGGGACTACCCTACGAGCAGTACTTC
TRBD1	few	TRBV19	TRBJ2-7	CASSTGTGYPYEQYF	TGTGCCAGTAGTACCGGGACAGGGTACCCCTACGAGCAGTACTTC
.	.	TRBV11-3	TRBJ2-1	CASSSGPPEVDEQFF	TGTGCCAGCAGCTCGGGACCCCCCGAGGTCGATGAGCAGTTCTTC
.	.	TRBV27	TRBJ2-7	CASSLSLPYEQCF	TGTGCCAGCAGTTTATCGTTGCCCTACGAGCAGTGCTTC
TRBD2	few	TRBV6-5	TRBJ2-1	CASSHTTSGSDWSYNEQFF	TGTGCCAGCAGTCACACGACTAGCGGGAGCGATTGGTCCTACAATGAGCAGTTCTTC
TRBD1	.	TRBV28	TRBJ2-7	CASSPPRQGANSYEQYF	TGTGCCAGCAGTCCCCCACGTCAGGGGGCCAACTCCTACGAGCAGTACTTC
TRBD2	many	TRBV6-2/TRBV6-3	TRBJ2-1	CASSLLAGVKQFF	TGTGCCAGCAGTTTGCTAGCGGGAGTGAAGCAGTTCTTC
.	many	TRBV28	TRBJ1-4	CASSSRDLAHNEKLFF	TGTGCCAGCAGTTCCCGGGACCTAGCACATAATGAAAAACTGTTTTTT
TRBD1	.	TRBV9	TRBJ1-5	CASSVRPCKRTGDYYSNQPQHF	TGTGCCAGCAGCGTAAGGCCCTGTAAGCGGACAGGGGATTACTATAGCAATCAGCCCCAGCATTTC
.	many	TRBV11-2	TRBJ2-7	CAAGGVGYEQYF	TGTGCCGCGGGCGGGGTGGGGTACGAGCAGTACTTC
.	many	TRBV4-3	TRBJ1-6	CASSQDSVDPNSPLHF	TGCGCCAGCAGCCAAGATAGTGTGGACCCGAATTCACCCCTCCACTTT
TRBD1	.	TRBV4-1	TRBJ1-6	CASSHQDAGQVWNSPLHF	TGCGCCAGCAGCCACCAAGACGCCGGACAGGTCTGGAATTCACCCCTCCACTTT
.	many	TRBV28	TRBJ2-2	CASSFSGIDTGELFF	TGTGCCAGCAGTTTTTCGGGGATCGACACCGGGGAGCTGTTTTTT
.	.	TRBV18	TRBJ1-4	CASSLRPGTRGEKLFF	TGTGCCAGCTCGCTTCGCCCCGGGACACGAGGGGAAAAACTGTTTTTT
.	many	TRBV12-3/TRBV12-4	TRBJ2-3	CASSPGTHTQYF	TGTGCCAGCAGTCCGGGAACGCATACGCAGTATTTT
.	many	TRBV7-7	TRBJ2-7	CASSLGHNNEQYF	TGTGCCAGCAGCTTAGGGCACAATAACGAGCAGTACTTC
.	.	TRBV19	TRBJ2-4	CASSQGPGVQYF	TGTGCCAGTAGCCAGGGCCCTGGCGTTCAGTACTTC
TRBD1	many	TRBV29-1	TRBJ1-4	CSVGQGLNEKLFF	TGCAGCGTTGGACAGGGGCTAAATGAAAAACTGTTTTTT
.	.	TRBV7-9	TRBJ1-5	CTSSLGVRPQHF	TGTACCAGCAGCTTAGGGGTTCGGCCCCAGCATTTT
TRBD1	.	TRBV19	TRBJ1-1	CASSPGTGATEAFF	TGTGCCAGTAGTCCCGGGACAGGGGCCACTGAAGCTTTCTTT
.	.	TRBV29-1	TRBJ2-7	CSVMATRGGEQYF	TGCAGCGTGATGGCCACAAGGGGTGGCGAGCAGTACTTC
.	many	TRBV6-2/TRBV6-3	TRBJ2-5	CASSYDEVIIQETQYF	TGTGCCAGCAGTTACGATGAGGTGATTATACAAGAGACCCAGTACTTC
.	few	TRBV20-1	TRBJ2-3	CSARDFPSDTQYF	TGCAGTGCTAGAGATTTCCCTTCAGATACGCAGTATTTT
.	few	TRBV19	TRBJ2-7	CASSMVGGIYEQYF	TGTGCCAGTAGTATGGTAGGTGGTATCTACGAGCAGTACTTC
.	.	TRBV20-1	TRBJ2-1	CSASGAGYNEQFF	TGCAGTGCTAGTGGGGCAGGTTACAATGAGCAGTTCTTC
TRBD2	few	TRBV11-3	TRBJ2-5	CASSLRGTSEETQYF	TGTGCCAGCAGCTTAAGGGGGACTAGTGAAGAGACCCAGTACTTC
TRBD2	many	TRBV11-2	TRBJ2-3	CASSGLAGPDTQYF	TGTGCCAGCAGTGGACTAGCGGGGCCAGATACGCAGTATTTT
TRBD1	many	TRBV2	TRBJ1-2	CAREGGTSYGYTF	TGTGCCAGAGAAGGGGGCACGTCCTATGGCTACACCTTC
TRBD1	few	TRBV12-3/TRBV12-4	TRBJ2-5	CASNGQGGETQYF	TGTGCCAGCAATGGACAGGGCGGGGAGACCCAGTACTTC
TRBD1	.	TRBV11-2	TRBJ1-1	CASNLTGGDTEAFF	TGTGCCAGCAACTTAACAGGGGGTGATACTGAAGCTTTCTTT
.	.	TRBV6-1	TRBJ1-5	CASSENWGESKQPQHF	TGTGCCAGCAGTGAAAATTGGGGCGAAAGCAAACAGCCCCAGCATTTT
.	few	TRBV30	TRBJ2-1	CAWSDGVILQFF	TGTGCCTGGAGCGACGGGGTAATTTTGCAGTTCTTC
.	few	TRBV3-1	TRBJ2-5	CAGSQEYSPVGETQYF	TGTGCCGGCAGCCAGGAATACAGTCCGGTCGGGGAGACCCAGTACTTC